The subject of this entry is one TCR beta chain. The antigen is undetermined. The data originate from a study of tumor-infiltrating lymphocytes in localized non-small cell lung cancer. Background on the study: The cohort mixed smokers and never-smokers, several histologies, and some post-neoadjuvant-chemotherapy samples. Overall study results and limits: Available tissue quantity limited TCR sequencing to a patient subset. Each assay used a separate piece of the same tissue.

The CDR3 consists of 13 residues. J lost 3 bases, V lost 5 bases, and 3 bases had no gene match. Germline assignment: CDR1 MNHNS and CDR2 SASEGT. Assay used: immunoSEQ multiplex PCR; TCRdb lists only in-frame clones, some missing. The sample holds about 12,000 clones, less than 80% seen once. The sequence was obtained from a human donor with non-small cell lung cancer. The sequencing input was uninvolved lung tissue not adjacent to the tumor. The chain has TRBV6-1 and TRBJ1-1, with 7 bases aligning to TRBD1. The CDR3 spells CASSSGQHTEAFF. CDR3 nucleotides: TGTGCCAGCAGTTCGGGACAGCACACTGAAGCTTTCTTT.